The 14 T cell receptor beta chains reported below all come from one sample, sequenced in a study of shared clonotypes between healthy human individuals. Method: immunoSEQ multiplex PCR; TCRdb's copy keeps in-frame clones and lacks some. The sample gives 2 million to 2.5 million clones, just over 90% of which show up once; about 0.39% is in the top ten. Sequencing was carried out using naive CD4+ T cells from PBMCs. Subset specified: CD45RA+ positively selected. These receptors were obtained from a man aged 18-30 years in good health. Some clones in this sample may be carry-over from other donors' samples.

The rearrangement links TRBV4-2 to TRBJ1-6; D call uncertain. This CDR3 has 15 residues. Deletions cut 0 bases from V and 10 bases from J, with 13 bases between. Germline CDR1 and CDR2: LGHNA and YNFKEQ. The chain's CDR3 is CASSQDRTRGSPLHF. As DNA, the CDR3 is TGTGCCAGCAGCCAAGATCGCACTCGAGGATCACCCCTCCACTTT.

This chain uses TRBV6-6 with TRBJ1-2; a weak D match, TRBD1 (5 bases). This CDR3 has 14 residues. V lost 6 bases, J lost 4 bases, and 15 bases lay in between. Per the germline V gene, CDR1 is MNHNY and CDR2 is SVGAGI (reference sequence). The CDR3 nucleotides are TGTGCCAGCAGCGACGTCAGGGATGGCTATGGCTACACCTTC. It is translated as CASSDVRDGYGYTF.

The chain recombines TRBV7-6 with TRBJ2-3, with 10 bases matching TRBD2. Losses at the gene ends were 3 bases for V and 4 bases for J; bases not matched to a gene: 1. This CDR3 spans 14 amino acids. Per the germline V gene, CDR1 is SGHVS and CDR2 is FNYEAQ. The CDR3: CASSFGTSADTQYF. CDR3 sequence (DNA): TGTGCCAGCAGCTTCGGGACTAGCGCAGATACGCAGTATTTT. The full variable domain, its missing parts supplied by reference TRBV7-6 and TRBJ2-3, is GAGVSQSPRYKVTKRGQDVALRCDPISGHVSLYWYRQALGQGPEFLTYFNYEAQQDKSGLPNDRFSAERPEGSISTLTIQRTEQRDSAMYRCASSFGTSADTQYFGPGTRLTVL.

The rearrangement links TRBV5-1 to TRBJ1-4; 9 bases agree with TRBD1. There are 16 residues in the CDR3. V shed 4 bases, J shed 7 bases, and the junction held 11 bases outside the gene matches. Germline CDR1 SGHRS, CDR2 YFSETQ. For the CDR3, the DNA is TGCGCCAGCAGCCCGTGGACAGGGGCTCGTAGTGAAAAACTGTTTTTT. Protein: CASSPWTGARSEKLFF.

The chain couples TRBV5-1 to TRBJ1-5; TRBD1 matches 9 bases. V was pared by 4 bases and J by 0 bases, with 5 bases of the junction left unmatched. The CDR3 sequence is 16 residues long. Looked up from germline, CDR1 is SGHRS and CDR2 is YFSETQ. The CDR3 spells CASSPTGGLSNQPQHF. The CDR3 nucleotides are TGCGCCAGCAGCCCGACAGGGGGACTTAGCAATCAGCCCCAGCATTTT.

Points on this clone: Other DNA sequences of this sample code for an identical CDR3. V is TRBV14 and J is TRBJ2-5; no clear D. The CDR3 is 13 amino acids. V was trimmed by 3 bases and J by 4 bases, leaving 9 bases between them. Looked up from germline, CDR1 is SGHDN and CDR2 is FVKESK. This chain's CDR3 is CASSQGRGETQYF. CDR3 nucleotide sequence: TGTGCCAGCAGCCAGGGTCGAGGAGAGACCCAGTACTTC.

The genes are TRBV5-6 and TRBJ1-2, with a possible D match to TRBD1 (5 bases). Germline V lookup: CDR1 SGHDT, CDR2 YYEEEE. Deletions cut 3 bases from V and 2 bases from J, with 23 bases between. The CDR3 contains 18 residues. The CDR3 loop is CASSSPGPPLFSNYGYTF. The CDR3 DNA sequence: TGTGCCAGCAGCTCTCCGGGACCGCCCCTCTTTTCGAACTATGGCTACACCTTC.

The chain links TRBV27 to TRBJ2-1, with 7 bases matching TRBD2. The CDR3 consists of 16 residues. J was trimmed by 5 bases and V by 8 bases; bases with no gene match: 15. The germline V gene has CDR1 MNHEY and CDR2 SMNVEV (reference sequence). As DNA, the CDR3 is TGTGCCAGCTTAACCTACACGCGGGGGAGTCACAATGAGCAGTTCTTC. This gives the protein CASLTYTRGSHNEQFF.

Comment on this clone: At the DNA level, this CDR3 is encoded by other sequences in the same sample as well. This rearrangement joins TRBV7-3 to TRBJ2-1, with D possibly matching TRBD1 (5 bases). CDR3 length equals 13 residues. Germline V gene sequence: CDR1 SGHTA, CDR2 FQGTGA. Between the trimmed V and J ends, which lost 0 bases and 6 bases, there was a span of 6 bases. CDR3 nucleotide sequence: TGTGCCAGCAGCTTAACAGGGGTCAATGAGCAGTTCTTC. It is translated as CASSLTGVNEQFF.

CDR3 coding DNA: TGTGCCAGCAGCTTCCGGGACAGGGATGGCTACACCTTC. Protein: CASSFRDRDGYTF. V is TRBV7-2 and J is TRBJ1-2, with 9 bases aligning to TRBD1. The V and J ends lost 3 bases and 6 bases, in that order; junction bases with no gene match: 2. The CDR3 length is 13 residues. Germline assignment: CDR1 SGHTA and CDR2 FQGNSA.

The gene calls are TRBV30 and TRBJ2-7; tentative D call: TRBD1 (6 bases). The CDR3 has 13 amino acids. Germline CDR1 reads GTSNPN; CDR2 reads SVGIG (reference sequence). V was shortened by 3 bases and J by 2 bases, with 11 bases between the two germline ends. The CDR3 bases are TGTGCCTGGAGCGGACAGTTTCCCTACGAGCAGTACTTC. Translating gives CAWSGQFPYEQYF.

V usage is TRBV11-2 and J usage is TRBJ1-1, with D perhaps TRBD1 (5 bases). Germline lookup yields CDR1 SGHAT and CDR2 FQNNGV. The CDR3 consists of 16 residues. V was shortened by 2 bases and J by 5 bases, with 18 bases between the two germline ends. CDR3 in amino acids: CASSLIPLGRGTEAFF. Here the CDR3 DNA reads TGTGCCAGCAGCTTAATCCCCCTGGGGCGAGGAACTGAAGCTTTCTTT.

As regards this clone: This sample also contains other DNA sequences that code for the same CDR3. The chain links TRBV7-2 to TRBJ2-3; D unresolved. This CDR3 has 12 amino acids. The germline V gene has CDR1 SGHTA and CDR2 FQGNSA. V lost 3 bases to trimming and J lost 4 bases, with 5 bases between them. CDR3 nucleotides: TGTGCCAGCAGCTTGTACGCAGATACGCAGTATTTT. The encoded protein is CASSLYADTQYF.

A remark on this clone: The sample holds other DNA sequences that translate to the same CDR3. The gene calls are TRBV2 and TRBJ2-7, with D unresolved. Germline CDR1 SNHLY, CDR2 FYNNEI. CDR3 length: 11 amino acids. V dropped 8 bases and J dropped 3 bases, with 8 bases sitting between them. CDR3 sequence (DNA): TGTGCCAGCCGAAGAAGCTACGAGCAGTACTTC. Protein sequence: CASRRSYEQYF.